Given below is one T cell receptor beta chain in context. What it binds is not known. The sample belongs to a study of cytomegalovirus exposure and HLA in healthy donors. Overall study findings and caveats: TCR beta chains numbering approximately 150 were designated cytomegalovirus-associated. Specificity for CMV antigens was confirmed in vitro for a few of the CMV-associated chains.

Clones were sequenced by immunoSEQ multiplex PCR, and TCRdb holds only the in-frame ones, with some missing. The profile covers over 100,000 clones, with approximately 87% appearing a single time and 6% to 7% taken by the ten largest. CDR1 and CDR2 (germline): ENHRY, SYGVKD. The CDR3 spans 15 residues. V gave up 6 bases and J gave up 2 bases; unmatched junction bases: 10. This receptor was obtained from a woman under 30 in good health and CMV-seropositive. The chain recombines TRBV10-3 with TRBJ2-7; 7 nucleotides align to TRBD1. The specimen was PBMCs. The CDR3 loop is CAISDYRDSTYEQYF. CDR3 DNA: TGTGCCATCAGCGACTATCGGGACAGTACCTACGAGCAGTACTTC.